These T cell receptor beta chains were read from a single sample in a study of T cells after yellow fever vaccination. TCRdb reprocessed the 5' RACE reads with MiXCR, giving one entry per CDR3 protein. Altogether 40,000 to 50,000 distinct CDR3 sequences are present, roughly 6.4% being singletons, with the ten largest covering approximately 15%. The sample here was CD8+ T cells not binding an NS4B(214-222) dextramer, sorted from PBMCs, taken 45 days after the yellow fever booster vaccination. All receptors come from a man aged 25-45 years who received the YFV17D yellow fever vaccine. Each CDR3 is given with its conserved first and last residue. The order of the fields is CDR3 DNA, CDR3 protein, D gene, J gene, V gene, clone size. A D gene is named only where the DNA matches it firmly. Clone size is shown for a subset of rows, as once, few, many or a class of expanded clone.

TGTGCCAGCAGACCCGGGGGCGGCAACTATGGCTACACCTTC CASRPGGGNYGYTF - TRBJ1-2 TRBV27 many
TGTGCCAGCAGTAGGGGACAGGGGGCTGGCTATGGCTACACCTTC CASSRGQGAGYGYTF TRBD1 TRBJ1-2 TRBV12-3/TRBV12-4 many
TGTGCCAGCTCACCAAAAGATGACACTACCGGGGAGCTGTTTTTT CASSPKDDTTGELFF - TRBJ2-2 TRBV18 -
TGTGCCAGCAGTTACCCCGGGGCGTTTCGGGACAGGGATTTAGGAGCCAAAAACATTCAGTACTTC CASSYPGAFRDRDLGAKNIQYF TRBD1 TRBJ2-4 TRBV6-2/TRBV6-3 few
TGTGCCAGCAGTACCCGAGGGCTCTCTGGGGCCAACGTCCTGACTTTC CASSTRGLSGANVLTF - TRBJ2-6 TRBV12-3/TRBV12-4 many
TGTGCCAGTAGTATAGTACCGAACACCGGGGAGCTGTTTTTT CASSIVPNTGELFF - TRBJ2-2 TRBV19 -
TGTGCCAGCAGTTTAAGTACCCCTGGAGCAGGGCCGGCTTATGGCTACACCTTC CASSLSTPGAGPAYGYTF - TRBJ1-2 TRBV27 many
TGTGCCAGCAGCCTGACCGGGGCTACTTCCTACGAGCAGTACTTC CASSLTGATSYEQYF - TRBJ2-7 TRBV2 -
TGTGCCAGCAGTTTATTCCCTAGCGGGAGCACAGATACGCAGTATTTT CASSLFPSGSTDTQYF TRBD2 TRBJ2-3 TRBV27 many
TGTGCCAGCACCTTTGGTGGGGGTACAAATGAGCAGTTCTTC CASTFGGGTNEQFF - TRBJ2-1 TRBV25-1 many
TGCGCCAGCAGCAGGGGGGGGACTAGATTCTACAATGAGCAGTTCTTC CASSRGGTRFYNEQFF TRBD2 TRBJ2-1 TRBV5-1 many
TGTGCCAGCAGTTTACCGGGGGCCCCCAATGAGCAGTTCTTC CASSLPGAPNEQFF - TRBJ2-1 TRBV27 many
TGCGCCAGCAGCCCCGCTTTGACGGGAGGTGATGATACGCAGTATTTT CASSPALTGGDDTQYF TRBD2 TRBJ2-3 TRBV5-1 many
TGTGCCAGCAGCTTGGGGGCCGGGGAGCCGTTTTTT CASSLGAGEPFF - TRBJ2-2 TRBV9 -
TGCAGTCTCCCCCCGCGGGAGGGCCCTGAAGCTTTCTTT CSLPPREGPEAFF - TRBJ1-1 TRBV20-1 -
TGCGCCAGCAGCTCCGGAGGGACTGAAGCTTTCTTT CASSSGGTEAFF - TRBJ1-1 TRBV4-3 many
TGTGCCAGCAGCTACCACCCGAGCACAGATACGCAGTATTTT CASSYHPSTDTQYF - TRBJ2-3 TRBV7-2 many
TGTGCCAGCAGTCGCGGGGGTCTGCCTGGCTACACCTTC CASSRGGLPGYTF - TRBJ1-2 TRBV27 -